This is a list of T cell receptor beta chains from one sample in a study of blood T cell repertoires in COVID-19. The assay was immunoSEQ multiplex PCR, and TCRdb's table has in-frame clones only and misses some. The data show about 220,000 clones, about 83% seen once. Sequencing was performed on peripheral blood. Every receptor here comes from a woman aged 40 to 50 with active or convalescent COVID-19. The CDR3 runs from the conserved cysteine through the conserved F or W. Fields, in order: D gene, J gene, V gene, clone size, CDR3 protein, CDR3 DNA. D genes are given only for firm matches. Size is stated for part of the rows, as once, few or many counts, or as a class when the clone is expanded.

>-|TRBJ2-7|TRBV7-9|-
CASSPQGVAYEQYF
TGTGCCAGCAGCCCACAGGGTGTTGCCTACGAGCAGTACTTC
>-|TRBJ2-7|TRBV6-5|-
CASSYSHPGSYEQYF
TGTGCCAGCAGTTACTCGCACCCGGGTTCCTACGAGCAGTACTTC
>-|TRBJ1-1|TRBV30|-
CAWNLAGGRAFF
TGTGCCTGGAACCTTGCGGGGGGTAGGGCTTTCTTT
>-|TRBJ1-6|TRBV19|few
CASQSNSPLHF
TGTGCCAGCCAGTCCAATTCACCCCTCCACTTT
>TRBD1|TRBJ2-1|TRBV3-1/TRBV3-2|-
CASNPSGTAYNEQFF
TGTGCCAGCAATCCATCCGGGACAGCCTACAATGAGCAGTTCTTC
>-|TRBJ2-7|TRBV6-1|-
CASSEVIQRSEQYF
TGTGCCAGCAGTGAAGTAATCCAACGGTCCGAGCAGTACTTC
>-|TRBJ2-4|TRBV7-3|-
CASSFPVPPVKNIQYF
TGTGCCAGCAGCTTCCCGGTGCCCCCCGTCAAAAACATTCAGTACTTC
>-|TRBJ1-1|TRBV3-1/TRBV3-2|-
CASSQGKGGAFF
TGTGCCAGCAGCCAAGGGAAAGGGGGTGCTTTCTTT
>-|TRBJ1-2|TRBV12-3/TRBV12-4|-
CASSFAQRGYTF
TGTGCCAGCAGTTTTGCCCAACGGGGCTACACCTTC
>TRBD1|TRBJ1-1|TRBV3-1/TRBV3-2|-
CASSLRGPVTEAFF
TGTGCCAGCAGCCTAAGGGGGCCGGTAACTGAAGCTTTCTTT
>-|TRBJ1-5|TRBV4-2|-
CASSQDLRGVSNQPQHF
TGTGCCAGCAGCCAAGATCTTCGGGGAGTTAGCAATCAGCCCCAGCATTTT
>TRBD2|TRBJ2-1|TRBV19|-
CASSRPGLAVQGEQFF
TGTGCCAGTAGCCGACCGGGACTAGCGGTTCAGGGTGAGCAGTTCTTC
>-|TRBJ1-3|TRBV12-5|-
CASGLLAGGSGNTIYF
TGTGCTAGTGGTTTGTTGGCGGGGGGCTCTGGAAACACCATATATTTT
>TRBD2|TRBJ2-1|TRBV4-3|-
CASSQYLGTSGGNEQFF
TGCGCCAGCAGCCAGTACCTCGGGACTAGCGGGGGTAATGAGCAGTTCTTC
>TRBD1|TRBJ1-5|TRBV2|-
CASSYRGRSNQPQHF
TGTGCCAGCAGCTACAGGGGGCGAAGCAATCAGCCCCAGCATTTT
>TRBD1|TRBJ2-2|TRBV18|-
CASSPGQGITGELFF
TGTGCCAGCTCGCCGGGACAGGGAATCACCGGGGAGCTGTTTTTT
>-|TRBJ2-7|TRBV24-1|-
CATSDYNQEGGYEQYF
TGTGCCACCAGTGATTACAACCAGGAGGGTGGCTACGAGCAGTACTTC
>-|TRBJ1-4|TRBV6-6|-
CASSGRTEMNEKLFF
TGTGCCAGCAGTGGACGGACAGAGATGAATGAAAAACTGTTTTTT
>TRBD1|TRBJ1-2|TRBV7-3|-
CASSPRTGGNYGYTF
TGTGCCAGCAGCCCCCGGACAGGGGGCAACTATGGCTACACCTTC
>TRBD1|TRBJ1-5|TRBV19|-
CASSTNRGAAEPQHF
TGTGCCAGTAGTACGAACAGGGGCGCTGCGGAGCCCCAGCATTTT
>TRBD1|TRBJ1-2|TRBV28|-
CASSPPGQGAFLSGYTF
TGTGCCAGCAGCCCACCGGGACAGGGGGCGTTCCTATCTGGCTACACCTTC
>-|TRBJ1-3|TRBV6-5|-
CASSYSSRLTGNTIYF
TGTGCCAGCAGTTACTCGAGCAGGCTTACTGGAAACACCATATATTTT
>TRBD2|TRBJ2-5|TRBV19|-
CASRKLAGETQYF
TGTGCCAGTAGGAAACTAGCGGGAGAGACCCAGTACTTC
>-|TRBJ2-1|TRBV6-5|once
CASSGFAYNEQFF
TGTGCCAGTTCAGGATTCGCCTACAATGAGCAGTTCTTC
>-|TRBJ1-1|TRBV6-2/TRBV6-3|-
CASSYSGGFSEAFF
TGTGCCAGCAGTTACTCAGGGGGTTTTTCTGAAGCTTTCTTT